Sequencing of this T cell receptor (beta chain) was carried out in a study of CD8 T cells in ankylosing spondylitis. Findings and caveats of the study: One TCR beta motif, made up of roughly 8 highly homologous variants, appeared characteristic of ankylosing spondylitis blood. Within matched ankylosing spondylitis synovial fluid, disease-linked clones were reportedly significantly enriched.

Germline trimming cut 9 bases from V and 6 bases from J; bases unmatched to any gene: 4. This CDR3 is built from 12 residues. Germline loops: CDR1 KGHDR, CDR2 SFDVKD. This clonotype was observed a few times. Its specificity is unknown. One entry per CDR3 protein, called by TCRdb with MiXCR from the 5' RACE reads. The repertoire includes about 440,000 distinct CDR3 sequences, 15% to 20% of them detected once, and 0.85% to 1.3% sits in the top ten. The chain recombines TRBV24-1 with TRBJ2-1; 7 bases match TRBD1. This TCR derives from a male donor with ankylosing spondylitis. The sample was blood, either unsorted or a sorted T cell fraction (not recorded which). The CDR3 DNA follows: TGTGCCACCGCGACAGGGACCAATGAGCAGTTCTTC. This codes for CATATGTNEQFF.